This T cell receptor beta chain was identified in a study of blood T cell repertoires in COVID-19 (TCRdb year 2020). Turning to the overall study: Samples covering the acute and convalescent phases of COVID-19 were provided by collaborators in the United States, Italy and Spain. The prospective study material was composed of cDNA or gDNA derived from T cells, B-cell-depleted T cells, or PBMCs. Subjects who had been exposed to COVID-19, were actively infected with it, or had recovered from it provided the deeply sampled blood TCRbeta repertoires that made up the dataset. A freely available public database, intended as a resource for researchers studying the immune response to SARS-CoV-2, is where the repertoires were released. The samples were drawn from two sources: the first 160 participants of the ongoing ImmuneRACE study, and some 1,300 subjects contributed by 6 global collaborators. Sample metadata almost always included a de-identified subject ID, COVID-19 status, age in years and sex. HLA class I and class II types, where available, came from metadata supplied by the sample provider rather than from assay-based typing.

The germline V gene gives CDR1 as SGHVS and CDR2 as FQNEAQ. The CDR3 runs 13 amino acids, cysteine and phenylalanine included. Of all the DNA, just the CDR3 is kept, 39 bases in frame from base 1. V is pruned by 5 bases and J by 5 bases, leaving 6 bases of the junction without a gene match. A word on this clone: Its specific antigen is unknown. Base quality data are lacking; no much larger clone is found one base away.

What the work shows at the level of the full study, not this receptor alone: How much clinical and demographic metadata was included differed by source and by participant, and the metadata was provided uncurated.

Enrolling through a virtual design, the prospective study's participants ranged in age from roughly 18 to 89 years and lived across 20 to 25 United States geographic areas. To assign participants to cohorts, the prospective study relied on clinical history that participants themselves reported in a screening survey and a study questionnaire. Mobile phlebotomists in the prospective study collected whole blood, serum and a nasopharyngeal or oropharyngeal swab from every participant. Participants in the prospective study had the option to provide additional blood draws and questionnaires over an approximately 2-month period. Prospective study blood samples were shipped either frozen or at room temperature before DNA extraction. TCRbeta CDR3 regions were amplified from genomic DNA by means of the immunoSEQ Assay, a bias-controlled multiplex PCR. Turning to the authors' computational methods: Within the assay, amplification of reference gene primers was used to estimate how many nucleated cells each sample contained. To quantify the absolute abundance of each unique TCRbeta CDR3 rearrangement, sequence reads were collapsed and filtered. For each sample, productive Simpson clonality was calculated by taking the square root of Simpson's diversity index across productive rearrangements. What TCRdb holds here is the immuneACCESS table cut down to in-frame rearrangements. Part of the clones is not present; checked against another copy, under half of the missing clones reflect an unresolved V gene, and the others are unexplained. V and J calls and clone size are those listed in that table; D and trimming were worked out from the DNA. Within this sample are 200,000 to 250,000 clones, with 88% of them counted one time only. 14% to 15% of the sample is held by the ten biggest clonotypes.

The sequence came from a woman aged 45-60 years with acute COVID-19. Sequenced sample: PBMCs or T cells enriched from blood (not recorded which). The rearrangement joined TRBV7-8 to TRBJ2-7; 7 bases in the middle match TRBD1. The bases are TGTGCCAGCAGCACAGGGGTCTTCAACGAGCAGTACTTC. This gives the protein CASSTGVFNEQYF.